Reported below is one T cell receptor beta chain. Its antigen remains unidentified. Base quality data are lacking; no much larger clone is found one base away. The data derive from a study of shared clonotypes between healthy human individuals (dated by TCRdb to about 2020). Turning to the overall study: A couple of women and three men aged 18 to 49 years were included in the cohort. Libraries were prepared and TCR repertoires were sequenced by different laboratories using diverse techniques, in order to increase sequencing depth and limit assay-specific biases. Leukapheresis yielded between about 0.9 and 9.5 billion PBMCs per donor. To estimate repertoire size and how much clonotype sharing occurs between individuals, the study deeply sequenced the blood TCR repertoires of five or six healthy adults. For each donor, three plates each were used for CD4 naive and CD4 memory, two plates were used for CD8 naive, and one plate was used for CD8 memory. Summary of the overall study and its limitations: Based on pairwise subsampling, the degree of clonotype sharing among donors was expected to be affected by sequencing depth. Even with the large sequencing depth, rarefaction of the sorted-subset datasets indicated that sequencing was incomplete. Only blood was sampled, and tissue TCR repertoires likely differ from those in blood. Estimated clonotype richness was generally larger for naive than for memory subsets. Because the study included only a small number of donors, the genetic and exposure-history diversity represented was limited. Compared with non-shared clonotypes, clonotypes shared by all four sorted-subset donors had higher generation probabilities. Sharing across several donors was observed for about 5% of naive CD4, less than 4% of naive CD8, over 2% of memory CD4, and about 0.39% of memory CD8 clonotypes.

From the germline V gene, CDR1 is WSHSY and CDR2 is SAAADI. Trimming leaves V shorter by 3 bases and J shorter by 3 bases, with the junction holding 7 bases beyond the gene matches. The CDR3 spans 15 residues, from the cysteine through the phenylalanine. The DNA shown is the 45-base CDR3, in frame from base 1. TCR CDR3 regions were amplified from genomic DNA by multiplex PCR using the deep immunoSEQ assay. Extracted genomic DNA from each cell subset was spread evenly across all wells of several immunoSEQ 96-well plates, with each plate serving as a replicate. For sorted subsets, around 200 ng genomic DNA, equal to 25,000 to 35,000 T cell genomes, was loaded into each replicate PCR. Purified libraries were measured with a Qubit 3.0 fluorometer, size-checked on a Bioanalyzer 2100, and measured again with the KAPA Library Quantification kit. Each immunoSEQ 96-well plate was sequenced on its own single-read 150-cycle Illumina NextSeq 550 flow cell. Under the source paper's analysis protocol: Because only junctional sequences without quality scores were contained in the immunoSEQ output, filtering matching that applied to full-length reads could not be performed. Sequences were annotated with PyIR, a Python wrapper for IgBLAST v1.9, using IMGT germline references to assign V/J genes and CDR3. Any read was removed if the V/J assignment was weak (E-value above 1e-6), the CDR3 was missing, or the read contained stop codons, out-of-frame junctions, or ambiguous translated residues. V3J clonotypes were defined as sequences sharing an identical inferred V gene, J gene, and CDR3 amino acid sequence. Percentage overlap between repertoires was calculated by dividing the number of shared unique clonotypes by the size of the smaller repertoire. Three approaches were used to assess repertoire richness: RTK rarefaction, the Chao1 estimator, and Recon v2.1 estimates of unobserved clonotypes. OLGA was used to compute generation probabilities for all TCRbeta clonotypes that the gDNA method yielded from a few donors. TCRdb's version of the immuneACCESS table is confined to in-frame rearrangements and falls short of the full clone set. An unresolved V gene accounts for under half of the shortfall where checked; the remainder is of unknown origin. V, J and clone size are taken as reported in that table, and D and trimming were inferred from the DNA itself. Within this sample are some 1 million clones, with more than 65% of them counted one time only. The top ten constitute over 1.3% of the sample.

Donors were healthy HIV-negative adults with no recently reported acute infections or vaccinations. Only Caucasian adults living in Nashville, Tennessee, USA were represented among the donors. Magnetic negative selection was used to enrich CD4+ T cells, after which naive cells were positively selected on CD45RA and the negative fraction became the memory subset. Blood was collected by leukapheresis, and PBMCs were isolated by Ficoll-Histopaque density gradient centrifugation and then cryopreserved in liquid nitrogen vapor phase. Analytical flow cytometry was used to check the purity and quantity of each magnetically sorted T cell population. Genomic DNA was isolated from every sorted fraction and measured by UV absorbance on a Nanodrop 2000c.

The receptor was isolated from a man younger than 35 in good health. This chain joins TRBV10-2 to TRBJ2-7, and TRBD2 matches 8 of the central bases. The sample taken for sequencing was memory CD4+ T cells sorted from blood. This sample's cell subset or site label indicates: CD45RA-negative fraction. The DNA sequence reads TGCGCCAGCAGTGAAAGGCGAGCGGGGGTCTACGAGCAGTACTTC. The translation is CASSERRAGVYEQYF.